This TCR beta chain derives from a study of T cells in Graves' hyperthyroidism and ophthalmopathy (dated by TCRdb to about 2019). Regarding the study in general: Peripheral blood samples were taken at the time of initial diagnosis, prior to any treatment. To identify distinguishing TCR V-J signatures, a discovery cohort of around 98 patients was used, comprising approximately 40 with Graves' ophthalmopathy and around 60 with stable Graves' hyperthyroidism. Prospective prediction of ophthalmopathy was tested in an independent validation cohort consisting of roughly 20 hyperthyroidism patients and 17 patients who later progressed to ophthalmopathy. The 90 to 100 discovery patients were randomly split 7:3 into training and test sets. In about 6 Graves' hyperthyroidism patients, the study also compared T-cell repertoires from thyroid tissue with T-cell repertoires from blood. After sampling, hyperthyroidism patients received methimazole starting at 30 mg daily, and ophthalmopathy patients received high-dose intravenous methylprednisolone. According to the paper, TCR Vbeta CDR3 sequencing was carried out on more than 120 peripheral blood samples, which came from under 50 ophthalmopathy, approximately 78 hyperthyroidism and roughly 17 progressor patients. General study outcomes and caveats: Most expanded thyroid clonotypes (frequency above 0.001) were also detected in blood, a finding suggesting that blood repertoires may reflect thyroid immune responses. Sample size was not statistically predetermined, and investigators were not blinded to group allocation. During validation, the model predicted progression to ophthalmopathy a median of about 5.9 months ahead of onset, with more than 60% sensitivity and roughly 75% specificity. In cross-validation, a model built on a 13 V-J signature told ophthalmopathy apart from stable hyperthyroidism with less than 90% sensitivity and 81% to 82% specificity, and in testing the same model reached 80%/75%.

The CDR3 starts with the cysteine, ends with the phenylalanine, and has 17 residues. Just CDR3 DNA is preserved here, 51 bases in frame from base 1. V is pruned by 0 bases and J by 7 bases, leaving 9 bases of the junction without a gene match. CDR1 and CDR2, looked up from the germline V gene (reference sequence), are DFQATT and SNEGSKA. Remarks on this clonotype: It lacks a known antigen. A read error may be the cause here, since a much bigger clone is one base away.

Graves' hyperthyroidism was defined as stable when no progression to ophthalmopathy occurred over 18 months of follow-up. Hyperthyroidism patients were newly diagnosed, with disease duration under 2 months, and aged 18 to 65 years. Any patient with an uncontrolled infection, another autoimmune disease, pregnancy or lactation was excluded. Diagnoses were established on the basis of clinical symptoms, serum thyroxine and TRAb, thyroid ultrasound, and orbital computed tomography. Ficoll-Paque density gradient centrifugation was used to isolate PBMCs from under 11 ml of fresh peripheral blood. Trizol reagent was used to extract total RNA, and RNA quality was then checked on an Agilent 2100 Bioanalyzer. Amplification of TCR beta CDR3 regions was carried out from RNA transcripts. For the first round of RT-PCR on the TCR CDR3, the HTBI primer set was used together with the Qiagen OneStep RT-PCR kit. The libraries were constructed in a second round of multiplex PCR and then size-selected and purified. The libraries were sequenced on an Illumina HiSeq2000 using paired-end 100 bp reads. The authors' analysis ran thus. SOAPnuke was used to process the raw data, throwing out any read that contained adapters or uncalled bases, had a mean Phred below 15, or lacked an exact constant-primer or identifier match. High-quality paired reads were merged with COPE v1.2.5, and unique nucleotide sequences were defined as clonotypes. MiTCR v1.1 was used to align the clonotypes against IMGT TRBV, TRBD and TRBJ reference segments. The analysis included only V-J combinations with a frequency above 0.0001, which together covered over 98% of the repertoires. A TCS score was defined as the ratio between F50 (clonal expansion) and ExV (chaos), using BLOSUM62-based TCRdist between CDR3 peptides within each V-J. Welch's t-statistics and random forest reduced several hundred V-J features to 13, which were used in a naive Bayes classifier (R e1071). TCRdb passed the public sequencing reads through fastp at Q25 and MiXCR, retaining productive beta sequences. Records with the same CDR3 protein are collapsed into one entry carrying the most frequent genes and DNA. TCRdb assigned the V and J calls; the authors' analysis was not used. Here the sample has some 440,000 distinct CDR3 sequences; around 16% occur a single time. The biggest ten clones account for around an eighth of the sample.

The sequenced material came from blood. The sequence joins TRBV20-1 to TRBJ2-2, with 12 bases in between that match TRBD2. This TCR derives from a woman aged 18-35 years with Graves' hyperthyroidism. The DNA sequence follows: TGCAGTGCTAGAGATCTCCGGCTAGCGGGAGGGTACGGGGAGCTGTTTTTT. This yields the protein CSARDLRLAGGYGELFF.